These T cell receptor beta chains were read from a single sample in a study of cytomegalovirus exposure and HLA in healthy donors. Clones were sequenced by immunoSEQ multiplex PCR, and TCRdb holds only the in-frame ones, with some missing. Of roughly 200,000 clones in the sample, approximately 82% were seen once. Sequencing was done on a sample of PBMCs. The origin of the receptors is a woman aged 35 to 49 in good health and CMV-seronegative. The CDR3 runs from the conserved cysteine through the conserved F or W. The order of the fields is clone size, V gene, J gene, D gene, CDR3 DNA, CDR3 protein. The D gene is left open where the match is weak. Expanded clones get a size class; other rows say once, few or many, or leave the size out.

clone_size: -
v_call: TRBV4-3
j_call: TRBJ2-5
d_call: -
cdr3_nt: TGCGCCAGCAGCCACCCCGCCCGGGACTCTCAAGAGACCCAGTACTTC
cdr3_aa: CASSHPARDSQETQYF

clone_size: -
v_call: TRBV28
j_call: TRBJ1-2
d_call: -
cdr3_nt: TGTGCCAGCAGTAACCAGGGAAGCTATGGCTACACCTTC
cdr3_aa: CASSNQGSYGYTF

clone_size: -
v_call: TRBV7-3
j_call: TRBJ1-2
d_call: TRBD1
cdr3_nt: TGTGCCAGCAGCAGGGGGGGGGACAGGGGCGGCGGCTACACCTTC
cdr3_aa: CASSRGGDRGGGYTF

clone_size: -
v_call: TRBV5-1
j_call: TRBJ2-1
d_call: -
cdr3_nt: TGCGCCAGCGCTTCTAGACCCGACAGCGACAATGAGCAGTTCTTC
cdr3_aa: CASASRPDSDNEQFF

clone_size: -
v_call: TRBV5-5
j_call: TRBJ1-2
d_call: -
cdr3_nt: TGTGCCAGCAGCTTGACGGAAGTCTTTCCGGGGGACTATGGCTACACCTTC
cdr3_aa: CASSLTEVFPGDYGYTF

clone_size: -
v_call: TRBV30
j_call: TRBJ1-2
d_call: -
cdr3_nt: TGTGCCTCCTCCCCCATGACAGACGGCTACACCTTC
cdr3_aa: CASSPMTDGYTF

clone_size: few
v_call: TRBV5-5
j_call: TRBJ2-3
d_call: TRBD2
cdr3_nt: TGTGCCAGCAGCTTGCTGGCTAGCGGAAGCACAGATACGCAGTATTTT
cdr3_aa: CASSLLASGSTDTQYF

clone_size: -
v_call: TRBV18
j_call: TRBJ2-2
d_call: -
cdr3_nt: TGTGCCAGCTCCCCCCAGCGGGTGGGCACCGGGGAGCTGTTTTTT
cdr3_aa: CASSPQRVGTGELFF

clone_size: -
v_call: TRBV19
j_call: TRBJ1-2
d_call: -
cdr3_nt: TGTGCCAGTAGTATTATGGTCGGTTATGGCTACACCTTC
cdr3_aa: CASSIMVGYGYTF

clone_size: -
v_call: TRBV7-2
j_call: TRBJ2-1
d_call: TRBD1
cdr3_nt: TGTGCCAGCAGCTTCGGGACAGGGGGGATACAGTTCTTC
cdr3_aa: CASSFGTGGIQFF

clone_size: -
v_call: TRBV5-1
j_call: TRBJ1-3
d_call: -
cdr3_nt: TGCGCCAGCAGCTTGGTGCCCGGCTCTGGAAACACCATATATTTT
cdr3_aa: CASSLVPGSGNTIYF

clone_size: -
v_call: TRBV4-2
j_call: TRBJ2-7
d_call: -
cdr3_nt: TGTGCCAGCAGCCAAGTATCCGGCGAGCAGTACTTC
cdr3_aa: CASSQVSGEQYF

clone_size: -
v_call: TRBV13
j_call: TRBJ2-7
d_call: TRBD2
cdr3_nt: TGTGCCAGCAGCTCCCGCGGGGGGGGGTATGAGCAGTACTTC
cdr3_aa: CASSSRGGGYEQYF

clone_size: -
v_call: TRBV5-1
j_call: TRBJ1-2
d_call: -
cdr3_nt: TGCGCCAGCAGCTTTGTCGGGAGTGGCTACACCTTC
cdr3_aa: CASSFVGSGYTF

clone_size: once
v_call: TRBV7-9
j_call: TRBJ2-2
d_call: -
cdr3_nt: TGTGCCAGCAGCCCTCAGGGGGGTTCGAACACCGGGGAGCTGTTTTTT
cdr3_aa: CASSPQGGSNTGELFF

clone_size: -
v_call: TRBV10-3
j_call: TRBJ1-5
d_call: -
cdr3_nt: TGTGCCATCAGTGAGTGGCCCGATTATCAGCCCCAGCATTTT
cdr3_aa: CAISEWPDYQPQHF

clone_size: -
v_call: TRBV4-1
j_call: TRBJ2-2
d_call: -
cdr3_nt: TGCGCCAGCAGCCCCCGAACCGGGACAAGCAACACCGGGGAGCTGTTTTTT
cdr3_aa: CASSPRTGTSNTGELFF

clone_size: -
v_call: TRBV30
j_call: TRBJ1-4
d_call: -
cdr3_nt: TGTGCCTGGAGTGCGCTTCGGGTGACTAATGAAAAACTGTTTTTT
cdr3_aa: CAWSALRVTNEKLFF

clone_size: -
v_call: TRBV7-9
j_call: TRBJ1-1
d_call: -
cdr3_nt: TGTGCCAGCAGCTTCACGGACACTGAAGCTTTCTTT
cdr3_aa: CASSFTDTEAFF

clone_size: -
v_call: TRBV27
j_call: TRBJ2-3
d_call: -
cdr3_nt: TGTGCCAGCAGTCACTCGGGACTGGATACGCAGTATTTT
cdr3_aa: CASSHSGLDTQYF

clone_size: once
v_call: TRBV28
j_call: TRBJ2-5
d_call: -
cdr3_nt: TGTGCCAGCAGTGAAAGCGGGCGGGGCCGGCAAGAGACCCAGTACTTC
cdr3_aa: CASSESGRGRQETQYF

clone_size: -
v_call: TRBV19
j_call: TRBJ2-2
d_call: TRBD1
cdr3_nt: TGTGCCAGTAGTTTTACAGCAAGGACAGGCAACACCGGGGAGCTGTTTTTT
cdr3_aa: CASSFTARTGNTGELFF

clone_size: -
v_call: TRBV7-6
j_call: TRBJ1-1
d_call: -
cdr3_nt: TGTGCCAGCAGCCCCCCTGCGTTCAGCGGGAACACTGAAGCTTTCTTT
cdr3_aa: CASSPPAFSGNTEAFF

clone_size: -
v_call: TRBV7-9
j_call: TRBJ2-7
d_call: -
cdr3_nt: TGTGCCAGCAGCTTAGAAGGGTTTAGCGGCTACGAGCAGTACTTC
cdr3_aa: CASSLEGFSGYEQYF

clone_size: -
v_call: TRBV18
j_call: TRBJ2-5
d_call: TRBD2
cdr3_nt: TGTGCCAGCTCACCACCAGTCGGGAGGGAGACCCAGTACTTC
cdr3_aa: CASSPPVGRETQYF

clone_size: -
v_call: TRBV6-5
j_call: TRBJ1-3
d_call: TRBD1
cdr3_nt: TGTGCCAGCAGTAGGACAGGCACTGGAAACACCATATATTTT
cdr3_aa: CASSRTGTGNTIYF

clone_size: -
v_call: TRBV9
j_call: TRBJ1-5
d_call: TRBD1
cdr3_nt: TGTGCCAGCAGCGTAGAGGGGACAGACAATCAGCCCCAGCATTTT
cdr3_aa: CASSVEGTDNQPQHF

clone_size: -
v_call: TRBV15
j_call: TRBJ2-7
d_call: TRBD1
cdr3_nt: TGTGCCACCAGCAGAGGGGGGACAGGGGGCTTATACGAGCAGTACTTC
cdr3_aa: CATSRGGTGGLYEQYF

clone_size: -
v_call: TRBV5-4
j_call: TRBJ1-4
d_call: -
cdr3_nt: TGTGCCAGCAGCTCAGGCCCCGAGGGCACTAATGAAAAACTGTTTTTT
cdr3_aa: CASSSGPEGTNEKLFF

clone_size: -
v_call: TRBV18
j_call: TRBJ1-6
d_call: -
cdr3_nt: TGTGCCAGCTCACCAGCAACAGGGTCTTCACCCCTCCACTTT
cdr3_aa: CASSPATGSSPLHF

clone_size: -
v_call: TRBV7-6
j_call: TRBJ2-1
d_call: -
cdr3_nt: TGTGCCAGCAGCTTAGCTAGGGCGGGGGCCCCCAATGAGCAGTTCTTC
cdr3_aa: CASSLARAGAPNEQFF

clone_size: -
v_call: TRBV6-5
j_call: TRBJ1-6
d_call: -
cdr3_nt: TGTGCCAGCAGTTACAGGCACAGTAATTCACCCCTCCACTTT
cdr3_aa: CASSYRHSNSPLHF

clone_size: -
v_call: TRBV5-1
j_call: TRBJ2-7
d_call: TRBD1
cdr3_nt: TGCGCCAGCAAGACAGGGCCCTTCTCCTACGAGCAGTACTTC
cdr3_aa: CASKTGPFSYEQYF

clone_size: -
v_call: TRBV9
j_call: TRBJ2-3
d_call: TRBD2
cdr3_nt: TGTGCCAGCAGCGTAGTCGGGACTAGCTTCACAGATACGCAGTATTTT
cdr3_aa: CASSVVGTSFTDTQYF

clone_size: -
v_call: TRBV9
j_call: TRBJ2-3
d_call: TRBD1
cdr3_nt: TGTGCCAGCAGCCCCAGGGGGCAAGTAGGTTACACAGATACGCAGTATTTT
cdr3_aa: CASSPRGQVGYTDTQYF

clone_size: -
v_call: TRBV11-3
j_call: TRBJ2-1
d_call: TRBD1
cdr3_nt: TGTGCCAGCAGCTCAGGCCGGGGACAGGGCTATGAGCAGTTCTTC
cdr3_aa: CASSSGRGQGYEQFF

clone_size: once
v_call: TRBV2
j_call: TRBJ1-2
d_call: -
cdr3_nt: TGTGCCAGCAGTGTTACAGTCTATGGCTACACCTTC
cdr3_aa: CASSVTVYGYTF

clone_size: -
v_call: TRBV6-6
j_call: TRBJ2-1
d_call: -
cdr3_nt: TGTGCCAGCAGGCATGGAGGGGGCAGGAACTACAATGAGCAGTTCTTC
cdr3_aa: CASRHGGGRNYNEQFF

clone_size: once
v_call: TRBV7-9
j_call: TRBJ2-5
d_call: TRBD2
cdr3_nt: TGTGCCAGCAGCTCCCCTAGCGGGCAAGAGACCCAGTACTTC
cdr3_aa: CASSSPSGQETQYF

clone_size: -
v_call: TRBV4-2
j_call: TRBJ1-5
d_call: -
cdr3_nt: TGTGCCAGCAGCCAAGATAACAGGTACAATCAGCCCCAGCATTTT
cdr3_aa: CASSQDNRYNQPQHF

clone_size: -
v_call: TRBV9
j_call: TRBJ1-6
d_call: -
cdr3_nt: TGTGCCAGCAGCTATTACCCGGTGGGGGGAGGATATAATTCACCCCTCCACTTT
cdr3_aa: CASSYYPVGGGYNSPLHF

clone_size: -
v_call: TRBV11-2
j_call: TRBJ2-2
d_call: -
cdr3_nt: TGTGCCAGCAGCTTAACAGGGCCCGGGGAGCTGTTTTTT
cdr3_aa: CASSLTGPGELFF

clone_size: -
v_call: TRBV5-1
j_call: TRBJ1-5
d_call: -
cdr3_nt: TGCGCCAGCAGCTCTGGCCTAGGGGATCAGCCCCAGCATTTT
cdr3_aa: CASSSGLGDQPQHF

clone_size: few
v_call: TRBV9
j_call: TRBJ2-6
d_call: TRBD1
cdr3_nt: TGTGCCAGCACACGTCCAGGGGGCCCCTCTGGGGCCAACGTCCTGACTTTC
cdr3_aa: CASTRPGGPSGANVLTF

clone_size: -
v_call: TRBV27
j_call: TRBJ2-7
d_call: -
cdr3_nt: TGTGCCAGCATGAGGGTTGGCCTAACCTACGAGCAGTACTTC
cdr3_aa: CASMRVGLTYEQYF

clone_size: -
v_call: TRBV6-6
j_call: TRBJ1-5
d_call: TRBD1
cdr3_nt: TGTGCCAGCAGGAGATCCGGGACAGGGATCAATCAGCCCCAGCATTTT
cdr3_aa: CASRRSGTGINQPQHF

clone_size: -
v_call: TRBV28
j_call: TRBJ1-2
d_call: -
cdr3_nt: TGTGCCAGCAGTTTATGGCCTTCCGGGGCGGGGGGGAACTATGGCTACACCTTC
cdr3_aa: CASSLWPSGAGGNYGYTF

clone_size: -
v_call: TRBV5-8
j_call: TRBJ2-1
d_call: TRBD2
cdr3_nt: TGTGCCAGCAGCTTGGAACTAGCGGGGGGCTATGAGCAGTTCTTC
cdr3_aa: CASSLELAGGYEQFF

clone_size: -
v_call: TRBV7-8
j_call: TRBJ2-7
d_call: -
cdr3_nt: TGTGCCAGCAGCCCGAGGGCCCGTCTGGGGTCTTTTTTCTACGAGCAGTACTTC
cdr3_aa: CASSPRARLGSFFYEQYF